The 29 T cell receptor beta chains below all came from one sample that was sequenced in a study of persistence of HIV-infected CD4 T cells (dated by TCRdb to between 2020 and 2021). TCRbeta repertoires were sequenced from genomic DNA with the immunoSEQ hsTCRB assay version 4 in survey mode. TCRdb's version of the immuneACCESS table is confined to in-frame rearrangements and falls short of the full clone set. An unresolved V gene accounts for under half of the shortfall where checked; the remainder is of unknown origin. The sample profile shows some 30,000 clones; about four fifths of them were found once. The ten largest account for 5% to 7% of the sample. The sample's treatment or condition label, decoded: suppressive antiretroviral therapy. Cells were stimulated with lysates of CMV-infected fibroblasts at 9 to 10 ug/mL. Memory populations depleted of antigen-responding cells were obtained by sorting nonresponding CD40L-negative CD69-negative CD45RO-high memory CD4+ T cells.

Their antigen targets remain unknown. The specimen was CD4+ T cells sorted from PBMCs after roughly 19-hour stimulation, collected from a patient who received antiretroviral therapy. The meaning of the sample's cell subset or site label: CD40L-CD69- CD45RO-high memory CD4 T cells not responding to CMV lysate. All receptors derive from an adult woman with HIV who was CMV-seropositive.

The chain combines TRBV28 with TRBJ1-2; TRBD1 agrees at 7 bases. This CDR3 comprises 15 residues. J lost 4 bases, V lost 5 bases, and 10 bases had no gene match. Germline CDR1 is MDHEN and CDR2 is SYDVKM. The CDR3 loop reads CASSPSDRDFYGYTF. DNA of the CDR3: TGTGCCAGCAGTCCCTCCGACAGGGATTTCTATGGCTACACCTTC.

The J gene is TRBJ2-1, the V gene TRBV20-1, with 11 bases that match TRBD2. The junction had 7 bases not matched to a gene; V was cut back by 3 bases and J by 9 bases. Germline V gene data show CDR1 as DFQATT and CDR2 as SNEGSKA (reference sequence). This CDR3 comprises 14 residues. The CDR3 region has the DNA TGCAGTGCTAGTATTAGCGGGAGGGCCACTGAGCAGTTCTTC. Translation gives CSASISGRATEQFF.

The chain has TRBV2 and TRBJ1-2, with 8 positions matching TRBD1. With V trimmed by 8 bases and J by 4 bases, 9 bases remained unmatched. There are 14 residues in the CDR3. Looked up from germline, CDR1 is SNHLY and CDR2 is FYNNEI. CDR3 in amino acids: CASPSPGQVYGYTF. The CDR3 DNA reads TGTGCCAGCCCTTCCCCGGGACAGGTCTATGGCTACACCTTC.

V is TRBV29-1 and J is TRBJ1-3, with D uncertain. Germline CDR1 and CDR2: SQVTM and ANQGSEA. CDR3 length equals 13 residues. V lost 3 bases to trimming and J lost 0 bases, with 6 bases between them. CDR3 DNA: TGCAGCGTTGAGGGCAGCTCTGGAAACACCATATATTTT. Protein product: CSVEGSSGNTIYF.

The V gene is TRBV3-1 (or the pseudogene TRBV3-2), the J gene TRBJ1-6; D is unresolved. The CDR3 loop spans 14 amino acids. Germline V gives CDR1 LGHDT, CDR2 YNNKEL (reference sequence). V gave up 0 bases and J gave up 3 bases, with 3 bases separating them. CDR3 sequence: CASSQDHYNSPLHF. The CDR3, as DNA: TGTGCCAGCAGCCAAGACCACTATAATTCACCCCTCCACTTT.

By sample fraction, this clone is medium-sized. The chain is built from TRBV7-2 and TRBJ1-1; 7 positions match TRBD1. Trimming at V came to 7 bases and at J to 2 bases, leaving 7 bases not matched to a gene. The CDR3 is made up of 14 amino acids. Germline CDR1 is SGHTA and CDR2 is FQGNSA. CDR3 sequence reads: CASKRQGTNTEAFF. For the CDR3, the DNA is TGTGCCAGCAAAAGACAGGGTACAAACACTGAAGCTTTCTTT.

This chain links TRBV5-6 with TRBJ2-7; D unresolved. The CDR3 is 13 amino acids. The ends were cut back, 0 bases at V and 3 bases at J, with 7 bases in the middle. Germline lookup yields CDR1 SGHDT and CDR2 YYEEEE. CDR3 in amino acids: CASSLGTIYEQYF. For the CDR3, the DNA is TGTGCCAGCAGCTTGGGGACGATCTACGAGCAGTACTTC.

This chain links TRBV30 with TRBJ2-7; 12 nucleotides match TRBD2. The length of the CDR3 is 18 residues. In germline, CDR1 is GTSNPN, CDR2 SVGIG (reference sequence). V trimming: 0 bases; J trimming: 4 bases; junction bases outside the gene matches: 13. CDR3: CAWSVRASGGAFMYEQYF. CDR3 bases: TGTGCCTGGAGTGTACGGGCTAGCGGGGGGGCCTTCATGTACGAGCAGTACTTC.

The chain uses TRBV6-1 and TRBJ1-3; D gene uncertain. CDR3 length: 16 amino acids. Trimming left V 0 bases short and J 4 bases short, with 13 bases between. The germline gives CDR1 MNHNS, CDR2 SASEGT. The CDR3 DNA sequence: TGTGCCAGCAGTGAAGCGCTGTCTGGAGGGGGAAACACCATATATTTT. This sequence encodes CASSEALSGGGNTIYF.

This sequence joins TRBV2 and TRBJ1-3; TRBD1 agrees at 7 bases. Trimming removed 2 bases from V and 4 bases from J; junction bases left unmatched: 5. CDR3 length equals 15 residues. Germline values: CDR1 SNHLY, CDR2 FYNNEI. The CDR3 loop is CASSERPDRGNTIYF. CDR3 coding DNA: TGTGCCAGCAGTGAAAGGCCGGACAGGGGAAACACCATATATTTT.

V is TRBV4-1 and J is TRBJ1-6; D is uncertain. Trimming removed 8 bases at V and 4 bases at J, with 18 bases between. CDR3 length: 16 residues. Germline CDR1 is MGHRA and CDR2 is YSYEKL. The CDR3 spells CASSTVLDGYNSPLHF. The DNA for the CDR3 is TGCGCCAGCTCGACTGTCCTAGACGGTTATAATTCACCCCTCCACTTT.

In DNA form, the CDR3 reads TGCGCCAGCAGCTTCGTCCAGGGGCACACAGATACGCAGTATTTT. Its protein product is CASSFVQGHTDTQYF. The chain has TRBV5-1 and TRBJ2-3, with D perhaps TRBD1 (6 bases). The CDR3 is 15 residues long. CDR1 is SGHRS, CDR2 YFSETQ, per germline. V lost 2 bases and J 2 bases, leaving 12 bases between the germline ends.

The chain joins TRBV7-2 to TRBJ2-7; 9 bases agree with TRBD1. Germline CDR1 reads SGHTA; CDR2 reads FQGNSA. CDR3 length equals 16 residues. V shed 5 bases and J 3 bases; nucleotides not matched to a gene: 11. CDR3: CASSTYSTGGYYEQYF. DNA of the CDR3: TGTGCCAGCAGCACATATTCGACAGGGGGATACTACGAGCAGTACTTC. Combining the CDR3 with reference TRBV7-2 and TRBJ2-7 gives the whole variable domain GAGVSQSPSNKVTEKGKDVELRCDPISGHTALYWYRQSLGQGLEFLIYFQGNSAPDKSGLPSDRFSAERTGGSVSTLTIQRTQQEDSAVYLCASSTYSTGGYYEQYFGPGTRLTVT.

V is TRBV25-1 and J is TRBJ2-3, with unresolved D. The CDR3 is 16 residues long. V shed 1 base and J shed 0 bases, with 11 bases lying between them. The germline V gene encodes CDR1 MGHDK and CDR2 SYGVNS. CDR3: CASSELFDTSTDTQYF. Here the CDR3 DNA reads TGTGCCAGCAGTGAATTGTTTGACACTAGCACAGATACGCAGTATTTT.

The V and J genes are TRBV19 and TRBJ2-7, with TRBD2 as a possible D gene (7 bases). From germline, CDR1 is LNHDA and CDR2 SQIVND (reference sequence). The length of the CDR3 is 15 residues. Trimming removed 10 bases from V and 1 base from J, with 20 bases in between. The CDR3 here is CAKVGSQGLSYEQYF. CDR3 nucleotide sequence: TGTGCCAAAGTAGGGTCACAGGGACTATCCTACGAGCAGTACTTC.

The CDR3 here is CASSDYQGVEAFF. CDR3 bases: TGTGCCAGCAGCGATTACCAGGGGGTTGAAGCTTTCTTT. The V call is TRBV5-6, the J call TRBJ1-1, with TRBD1 matching 7 bases. V was pared by 4 bases and J by 7 bases, with 7 bases of the junction left unmatched. The CDR3 extends over 13 amino acids. Germline V gene lookup returns CDR1 SGHDT and CDR2 YYEEEE.

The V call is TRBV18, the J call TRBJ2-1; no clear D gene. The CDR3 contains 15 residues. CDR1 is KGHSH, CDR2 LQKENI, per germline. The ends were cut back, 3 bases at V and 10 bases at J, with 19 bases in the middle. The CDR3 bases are TGTGCCAGCTCACCCCCCGGCCAGCTACTACGGGAGCAGTTCTTC. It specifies CASSPPGQLLREQFF. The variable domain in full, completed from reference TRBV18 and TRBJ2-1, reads NAGVMQNPRHLVRRRGQEARLRCSPMKGHSHVYWYRQLPEEGLKFMVYLQKENIIDESGMPKERFSAEFPKEGPSILRIQQVVRGDSAAYFCASSPPGQLLREQFFGPGTRLTVL.

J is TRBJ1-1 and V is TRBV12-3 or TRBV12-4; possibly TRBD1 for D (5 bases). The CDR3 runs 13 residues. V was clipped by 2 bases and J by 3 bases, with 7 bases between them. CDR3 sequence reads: CASSLRGYTEAFF. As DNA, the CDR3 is TGTGCCAGCAGTTTAAGGGGATACACTGAAGCTTTCTTT.

As DNA, the CDR3 is TGTGCCAGCACACCCGGGGAGACCCAGTACTTC. It specifies CASTPGETQYF. The chain has TRBV5-8 and TRBJ2-5; D uncertain. V was clipped by 6 bases and J by 5 bases, with 8 bases between them. The CDR3 is 11 residues long. CDR1 SGHTS and CDR2 YDEGEE come from the germline V gene.

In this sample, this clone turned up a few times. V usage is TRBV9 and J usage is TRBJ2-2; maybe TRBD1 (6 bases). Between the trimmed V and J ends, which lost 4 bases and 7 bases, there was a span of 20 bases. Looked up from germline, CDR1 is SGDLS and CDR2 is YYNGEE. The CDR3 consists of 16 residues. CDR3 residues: CASSTRSGALSGELFF. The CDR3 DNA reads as TGTGCCAGCAGCACCCGATCAGGGGCCCTTAGCGGGGAGCTGTTTTTT. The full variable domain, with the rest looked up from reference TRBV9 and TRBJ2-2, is DSGVTQTPKHLITATGQRVTLRCSPRSGDLSVYWYQQSLDQGLQFLIQYYNGEERAKGNILERFSAQQFPDLHSELNLSSLELGDSALYFCASSTRSGALSGELFFGEGSRLTVL.

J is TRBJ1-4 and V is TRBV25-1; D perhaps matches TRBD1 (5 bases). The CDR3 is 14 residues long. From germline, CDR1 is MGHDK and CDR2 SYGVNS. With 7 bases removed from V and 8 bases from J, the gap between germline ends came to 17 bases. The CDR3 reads CASNPSGGSEKLFF. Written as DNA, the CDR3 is TGTGCCAGCAATCCTAGCGGGGGGAGCGAAAAACTGTTTTTT.

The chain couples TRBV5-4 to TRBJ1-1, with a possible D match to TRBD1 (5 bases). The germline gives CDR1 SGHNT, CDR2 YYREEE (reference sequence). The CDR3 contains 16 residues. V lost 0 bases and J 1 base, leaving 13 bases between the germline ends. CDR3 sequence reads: CASSLARSGPNTEAFF. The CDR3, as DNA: TGTGCCAGCAGCTTGGCCCGGTCAGGGCCGAACACTGAAGCTTTCTTT.

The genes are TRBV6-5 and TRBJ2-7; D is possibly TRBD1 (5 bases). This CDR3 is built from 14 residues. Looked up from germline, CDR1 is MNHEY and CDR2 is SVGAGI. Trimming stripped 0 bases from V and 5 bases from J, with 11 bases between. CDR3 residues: CASSYSKRRDEQYF. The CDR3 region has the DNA TGTGCCAGCAGTTACTCGAAACGCAGGGACGAGCAGTACTTC.

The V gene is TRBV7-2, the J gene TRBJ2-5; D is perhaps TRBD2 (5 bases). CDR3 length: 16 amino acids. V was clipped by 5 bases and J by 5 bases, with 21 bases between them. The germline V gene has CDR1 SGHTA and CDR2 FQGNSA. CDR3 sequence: CASSPGTISLGETQYF. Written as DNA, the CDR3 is TGTGCCAGCAGCCCGGGAACGATTTCCTTGGGGGAGACCCAGTACTTC.

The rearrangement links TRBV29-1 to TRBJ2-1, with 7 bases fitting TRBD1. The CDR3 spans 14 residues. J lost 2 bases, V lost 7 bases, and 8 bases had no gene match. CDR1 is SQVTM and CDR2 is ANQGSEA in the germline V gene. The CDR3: CSARQGSTYNEQFF. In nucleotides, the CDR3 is TGCAGCGCGAGACAGGGTTCTACCTACAATGAGCAGTTCTTC.

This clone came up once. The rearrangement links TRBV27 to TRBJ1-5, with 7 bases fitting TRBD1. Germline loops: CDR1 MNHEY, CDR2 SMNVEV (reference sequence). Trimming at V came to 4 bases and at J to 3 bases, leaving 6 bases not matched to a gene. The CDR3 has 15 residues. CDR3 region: CASSSFGTVNQPQHF. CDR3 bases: TGTGCCAGCAGTTCGTTTGGGACAGTCAATCAGCCCCAGCATTTT.

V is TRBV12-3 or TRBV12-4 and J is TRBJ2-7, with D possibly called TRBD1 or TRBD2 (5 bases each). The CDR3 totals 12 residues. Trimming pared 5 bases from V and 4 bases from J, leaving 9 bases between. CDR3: CASSAEGYEQYF. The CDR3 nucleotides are TGTGCCAGCAGTGCTGAGGGGTACGAGCAGTACTTC.

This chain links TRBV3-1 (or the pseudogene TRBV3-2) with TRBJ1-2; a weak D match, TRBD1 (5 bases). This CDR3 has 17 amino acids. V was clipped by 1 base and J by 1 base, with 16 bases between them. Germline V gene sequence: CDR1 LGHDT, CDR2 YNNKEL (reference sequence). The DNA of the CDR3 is TGTGCCAGCAGCCAAGGGGAGGGCGGGGGTATTAACTATGGCTACACCTTC. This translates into CASSQGEGGGINYGYTF.

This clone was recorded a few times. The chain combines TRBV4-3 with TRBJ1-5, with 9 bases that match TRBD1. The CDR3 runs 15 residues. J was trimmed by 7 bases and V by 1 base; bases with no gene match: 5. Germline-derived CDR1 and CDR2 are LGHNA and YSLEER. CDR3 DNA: TGCGCCAGCAGCCAAGGACAGGGGGGTCAACAGCCCCAGCATTTT. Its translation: CASSQGQGGQQPQHF.